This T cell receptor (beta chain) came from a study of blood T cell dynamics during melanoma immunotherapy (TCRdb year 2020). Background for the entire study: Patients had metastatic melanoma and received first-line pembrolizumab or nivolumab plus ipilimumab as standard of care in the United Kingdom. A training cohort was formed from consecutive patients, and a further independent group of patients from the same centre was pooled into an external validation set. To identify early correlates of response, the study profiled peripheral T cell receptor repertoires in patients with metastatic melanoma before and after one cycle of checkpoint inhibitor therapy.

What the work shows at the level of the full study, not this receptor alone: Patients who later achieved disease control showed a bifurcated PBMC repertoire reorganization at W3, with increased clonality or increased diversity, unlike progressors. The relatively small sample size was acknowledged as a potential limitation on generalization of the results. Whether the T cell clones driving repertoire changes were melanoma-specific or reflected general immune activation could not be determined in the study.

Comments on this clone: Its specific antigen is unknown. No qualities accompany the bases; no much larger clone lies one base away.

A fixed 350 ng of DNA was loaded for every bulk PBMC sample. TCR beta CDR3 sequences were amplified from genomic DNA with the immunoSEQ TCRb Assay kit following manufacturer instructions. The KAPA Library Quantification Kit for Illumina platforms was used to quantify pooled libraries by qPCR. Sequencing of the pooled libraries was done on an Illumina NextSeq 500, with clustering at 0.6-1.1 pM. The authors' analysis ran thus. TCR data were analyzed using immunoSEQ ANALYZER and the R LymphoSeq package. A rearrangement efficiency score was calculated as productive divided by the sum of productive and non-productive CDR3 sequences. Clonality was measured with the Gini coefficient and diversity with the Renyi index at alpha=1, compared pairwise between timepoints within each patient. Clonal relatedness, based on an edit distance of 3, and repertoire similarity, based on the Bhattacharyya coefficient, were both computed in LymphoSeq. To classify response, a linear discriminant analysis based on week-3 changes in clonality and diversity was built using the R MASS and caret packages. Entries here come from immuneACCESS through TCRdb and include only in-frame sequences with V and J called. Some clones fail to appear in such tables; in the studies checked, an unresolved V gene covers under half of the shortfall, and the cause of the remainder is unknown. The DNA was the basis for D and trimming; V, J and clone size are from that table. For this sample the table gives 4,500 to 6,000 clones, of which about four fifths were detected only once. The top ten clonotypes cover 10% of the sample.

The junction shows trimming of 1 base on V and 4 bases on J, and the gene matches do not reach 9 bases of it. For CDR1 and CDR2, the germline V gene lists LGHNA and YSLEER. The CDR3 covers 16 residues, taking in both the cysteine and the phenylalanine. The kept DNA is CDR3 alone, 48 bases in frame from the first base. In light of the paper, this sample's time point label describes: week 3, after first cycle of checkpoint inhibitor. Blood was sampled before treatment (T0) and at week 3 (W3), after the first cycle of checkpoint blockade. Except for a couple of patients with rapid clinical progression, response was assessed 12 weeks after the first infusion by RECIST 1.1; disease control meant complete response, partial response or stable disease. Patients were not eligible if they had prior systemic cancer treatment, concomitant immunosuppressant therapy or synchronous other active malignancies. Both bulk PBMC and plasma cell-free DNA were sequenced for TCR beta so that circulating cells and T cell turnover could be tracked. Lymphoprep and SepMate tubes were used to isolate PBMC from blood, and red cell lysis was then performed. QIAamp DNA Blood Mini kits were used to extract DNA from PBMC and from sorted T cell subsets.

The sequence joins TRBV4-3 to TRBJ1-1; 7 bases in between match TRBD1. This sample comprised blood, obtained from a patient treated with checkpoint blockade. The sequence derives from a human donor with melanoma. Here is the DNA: TGCGCCAGCAGCCAAGGATCGGCAGGGGGGAGCACTGAAGCTTTCTTT. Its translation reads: CASSQGSAGGSTEAFF.